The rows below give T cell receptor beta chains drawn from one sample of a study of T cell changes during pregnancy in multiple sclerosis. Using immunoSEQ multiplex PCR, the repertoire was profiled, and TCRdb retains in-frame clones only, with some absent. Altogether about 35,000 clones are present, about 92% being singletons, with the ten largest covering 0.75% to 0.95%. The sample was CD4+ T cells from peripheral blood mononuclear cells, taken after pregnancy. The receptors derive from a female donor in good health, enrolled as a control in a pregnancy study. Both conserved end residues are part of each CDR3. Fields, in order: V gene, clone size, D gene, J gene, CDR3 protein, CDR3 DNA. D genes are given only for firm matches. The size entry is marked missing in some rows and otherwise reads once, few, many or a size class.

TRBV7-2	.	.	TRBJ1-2	CASSLEDNKGNYGYTF	TGTGCCAGCAGCTTAGAGGACAATAAGGGGAACTATGGCTACACCTTC
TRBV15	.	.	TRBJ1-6	CATRGWEGQDTPLHF	TGTGCCACCAGGGGGTGGGAGGGCCAGGATACCCCCCTCCACTTT
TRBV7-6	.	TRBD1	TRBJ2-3	CASSKDRGKGADTQYF	TGTGCCAGCAGCAAGGACAGGGGGAAAGGAGCAGATACGCAGTATTTT
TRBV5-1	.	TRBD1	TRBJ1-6	CASSERQGENSPLHF	TGCGCCAGCAGCGAACGACAGGGGGAGAATTCACCCCTCCACTTT
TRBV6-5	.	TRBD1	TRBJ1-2	CASTRGGAGYGYTF	TGTGCCAGCACCAGAGGGGGCGCGGGCTATGGCTACACCTTC
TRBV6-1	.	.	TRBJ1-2	CASSEALQGSKGYTF	TGTGCCAGCAGTGAAGCGCTTCAGGGATCTAAGGGCTACACCTTC
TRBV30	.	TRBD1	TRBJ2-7	CAWARDRVDREQYF	TGTGCCTGGGCCCGGGACAGGGTTGACCGCGAGCAGTACTTC
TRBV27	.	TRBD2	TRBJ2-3	CASSLRGTNTDTQYF	TGTGCCAGCAGTTTGCGCGGGACTAACACAGATACGCAGTATTTT
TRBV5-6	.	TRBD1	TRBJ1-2	CASSGTGTGGDGYTF	TGTGCCAGCAGCGGGACCGGGACAGGGGGTGATGGCTACACCTTC
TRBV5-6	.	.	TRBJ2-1	CASSPPRGEQFF	TGTGCCAGCAGCCCCCCCCGCGGTGAGCAGTTCTTC
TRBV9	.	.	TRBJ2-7	CASSVGGLADASYEQYF	TGTGCCAGCAGCGTAGGGGGGCTAGCGGATGCATCCTACGAGCAGTACTTC
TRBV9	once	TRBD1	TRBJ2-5	CASSVTGQGGETQYF	TGTGCCAGCAGCGTGACGGGACAGGGGGGGGAGACCCAGTACTTC
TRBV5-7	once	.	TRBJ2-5	CASSLGPPSCITQYF	TGTGCCAGCAGCTTGGGGCCCCCTTCATGCATAACCCAGTACTTC
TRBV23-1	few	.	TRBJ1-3	CASSRAGYPGNTIYF	TGCGCCAGCAGTCGCGCCGGGTATCCTGGAAACACCATATATTTT